This entry lists 29 T cell receptor beta chains sequenced from one sample in a study of T cell clones after liver transplantation. Sequencing used immunoSEQ multiplex PCR; TCRdb keeps in-frame clones, though not all of them. The sample lists more than 7,000 clones, 70% to 80% occurring once. The material was CD8+ T cells from blood, obtained at the 22-month timepoint. The receptors originated from a human patient who received a liver transplant. The T cells may partly be graft donor cells.

This clone has a handful of counts. Within the sample, other DNA sequences also encode this same CDR3. The chain has TRBV4-2 and TRBJ2-7; D ambiguous. V lost 2 bases, J lost 3 bases, and 5 bases lay in between. CDR3 length equals 12 residues. Germline CDR1 is LGHNA and CDR2 is YNFKEQ. The CDR3 DNA is TGTGCCAGCAGCCAATCCGACTACGAGCAGTACTTC. Translation gives CASSQSDYEQYF.

V gene TRBV7-9 combines with J gene TRBJ1-6; 9 bases match TRBD1. The CDR3 runs to 14 residues. V dropped 5 bases and J dropped 10; count of bases not matched to a gene: 6. Germline V gene lookup returns CDR1 SEHNR and CDR2 FQNEAQ (reference sequence). The CDR3 is CASSRTGDMSPLHF. CDR3 bases: TGTGCCAGCAGCCGGACAGGGGACATGTCACCCCTCCACTTT. Using reference TRBV7-9 and TRBJ1-6 for the parts outside the CDR3, the full variable domain is DTGVSQNPRHKITKRGQNVTFRCDPISEHNRLYWYRQTLGQGPEFLTYFQNEAQLEKSRLLSDRFSAERPKGSFSTLEIQRTEQGDSAMYLCASSRTGDMSPLHFGNGTRLTVT.

This sequence joins TRBV13 and TRBJ2-5; 7 nucleotides align to TRBD2. Germline assignment: CDR1 PRHDT and CDR2 FYEKMQ (reference sequence). The junction had 5 bases not matched to a gene; V was cut back by 5 bases and J by 5 bases. There are 13 residues in the CDR3. This chain's CDR3 is CASSPRGDETQYF. The CDR3 DNA is TGTGCCAGCAGCCCCCGGGGGGATGAGACCCAGTACTTC.

CDR3 loop: CASSLVGAAGNTIYF. The CDR3 DNA is TGTGCCAGCAGCTTAGTGGGGGCTGCTGGAAACACCATATATTTT. V and J are TRBV7-2 and TRBJ1-3; tentative D call: TRBD1 (6 bases). Trimming pared 1 base from V and 2 bases from J, leaving 9 bases between. CDR1 and CDR2 (germline): SGHTA, FQGNSA. The CDR3 spans 15 residues.

This clone was recorded once. The CDR3 region is CASSWEDRVPYNEQFF. In nucleotides, the CDR3 is TGTGCCAGCAGCTGGGAGGACAGGGTCCCCTACAATGAGCAGTTCTTC. This chain connects TRBV5-6 to TRBJ2-1, with 8 bases identical to TRBD1. The CDR3 runs 16 residues. Trimming cost V 3 bases and J 2 bases; bases outside gene matches: 7. The germline V gene encodes CDR1 SGHDT and CDR2 YYEEEE. Using reference TRBV5-6 and TRBJ2-1 for the parts outside the CDR3, the full variable domain is DAGVTQSPTHLIKTRGQQVTLRCSPKSGHDTVSWYQQALGQGPQFIFQYYEEEERQRGNFPDRFSGHQFPNYSSELNVNALLLGDSALYLCASSWEDRVPYNEQFFGPGTRLTVL.

This clone has more than one count but fewer than ten. This chain links TRBV30 with TRBJ2-3; tentative D call: TRBD2 (7 bases). V shed 1 base and J shed 3 bases, with 14 bases lying between them. This CDR3 spans 15 amino acids. In germline, CDR1 is GTSNPN, CDR2 SVGIG (reference sequence). CDR3 amino acids: CAWSDRTRGTDTQYF. For the CDR3, the DNA is TGTGCCTGGAGTGACAGGACTAGGGGGACAGATACGCAGTATTTT.

The CDR3 here is CASSYASAVDTGELFF. The CDR3 DNA follows: TGTGCCAGCAGTTACGCTAGCGCGGTTGACACCGGGGAGCTGTTTTTT. The chain uses TRBV6-5 and TRBJ2-2; D perhaps matches TRBD2 (6 bases). The CDR3 consists of 16 residues. V gave up 2 bases and J gave up 3 bases, with 13 bases separating them. Germline V lookup: CDR1 MNHEY, CDR2 SVGAGI.

The gene calls are TRBV27 and TRBJ2-5; TRBD2 aligns across 10 bases. The J call may be faulty, since TRBJ2-7 better matches the DNA end. Germline CDR1 is MNHEY and CDR2 is SMNVEV (reference sequence). The CDR3 runs 15 residues. CDR3 coding DNA: TGTGCCAGCAGTTTAGAACCGGGACTAGCGTACGAGCAGTACTTC. Translated, it gives CASSLEPGLAYEQYF.

The rearrangement joins TRBV6-1 to TRBJ1-5; D remains ambiguous. With 3 bases removed from V and 6 bases from J, the gap between germline ends came to 15 bases. The CDR3 consists of 15 residues. Per germline, CDR1 MNHNS and CDR2 SASEGT. CDR3 loop: CASSEESGLVQPQHF. The CDR3 region has the DNA TGTGCCAGCAGTGAGGAATCTGGACTTGTTCAGCCCCAGCATTTT.

J is TRBJ2-7 and V is TRBV28; D assignment may be TRBD1 or TRBD2 (6 bases each). Per germline, CDR1 MDHEN and CDR2 SYDVKM. V was pared by 3 bases and J by 12 bases, with 21 bases between. The CDR3 runs 14 residues. CDR3 in DNA: TGTGCCAGCAGTTTGGGGGGACACCACACCGTACGGTACTTC. This codes for CASSLGGHHTVRYF.

The V call is TRBV27, the J call TRBJ2-3; D call uncertain. Trimming cost V 4 bases and J 3 bases, with 14 bases left between them. Germline CDR1 is MNHEY and CDR2 is SMNVEV (reference sequence). The CDR3 contains 15 residues. The CDR3 sequence is CASSYGFQGTDTQYF. CDR3 nucleotide sequence: TGTGCCAGCAGTTATGGATTCCAAGGGACAGATACGCAGTATTTT.

This chain connects TRBV4-1 to TRBJ1-2; D is possibly TRBD1 (6 bases). Germline assignment: CDR1 MGHRA and CDR2 YSYEKL. V lost 0 bases and J 2 bases, leaving 10 bases between the germline ends. The CDR3 is 15 amino acids. CDR3 protein: CASSQEPGANYGYTF. The CDR3 DNA reads TGCGCCAGCAGCCAAGAACCGGGGGCAAACTATGGCTACACCTTC.

CDR3 coding DNA: TGTGCCAGCAGCAAAGGACCACTACTCGATTGGACAGGGGGCGGCTATGGCTACACCTTC. Protein: CASSKGPLLDWTGGGYGYTF. This sequence joins TRBV21-1 and TRBJ1-2; TRBD1 reflects the table's D call only, with no check against the DNA. TRBV21-1 has pseudogene status. This CDR3 region has 20 residues.

This clone was seen a few times. The DNA of the CDR3 is TGTGCCAGCAGCCTAACCGGGACCGCGGTTTACGAGCAGTACTTC. Its translation: CASSLTGTAVYEQYF. The chain links TRBV14 to TRBJ2-7; the D gene could be TRBD1 or TRBD2 (5 bases each). CDR1 and CDR2 from the germline V gene are SGHDN and FVKESK. Trimming pared 4 bases from V and 4 bases from J, leaving 17 bases between. This CDR3 contains 15 residues.

The chain joins TRBV5-6 to TRBJ2-1, with D perhaps being TRBD1 or TRBD2 (5 bases each). V dropped 0 bases and J dropped 4 bases, with 11 bases sitting between them. Germline V gene lookup returns CDR1 SGHDT and CDR2 YYEEEE. The CDR3 consists of 15 residues. The CDR3 bases are TGTGCCAGCAGCTTGGTCGGGACCGAATACAATGAGCAGTTCTTC. This codes for CASSLVGTEYNEQFF.

The chain links TRBV29-1 to TRBJ2-7; weak D call: TRBD1 (6 bases). Trimming stripped 0 bases from V and 3 bases from J, with 12 bases between. The CDR3 runs to 14 residues. Germline lookup yields CDR1 SQVTM and CDR2 ANQGSEA. The DNA of the CDR3 is TGCAGCGTTGAAGACGGTAAAGGGGGCTACGAGCAGTACTTC. Residues: CSVEDGKGGYEQYF.

This clone is a singleton in its sample. The chain recombines TRBV9 with TRBJ2-3, with a possible D match to TRBD1 (5 bases). Germline CDR1 reads SGDLS; CDR2 reads YYNGEE. The CDR3 sequence is 16 residues long. V gave up 3 bases and J gave up 2 bases, with 16 bases separating them. CDR3 bases: TGTGCCAGCAGCGCCTTAGGGGTCCAAAACACAGATACGCAGTATTTT. Translation: CASSALGVQNTDTQYF.

This rearrangement joins TRBV7-9 to TRBJ1-4; possibly TRBD1 for D (6 bases). The CDR3 extends over 17 amino acids. V lost 2 bases and J lost 0, with 13 bases in between. Germline V gene lookup returns CDR1 SEHNR and CDR2 FQNEAQ (reference sequence). CDR3 in amino acids: CASSLSAEGATNEKLFF. DNA for the CDR3: TGTGCCAGCAGCTTATCGGCAGAGGGGGCAACTAATGAAAAACTGTTTTTT.

This clone has just a few counts. V and J are TRBV4-1 and TRBJ1-1, with TRBD1 matching over 8 bases. The germline gives CDR1 MGHRA, CDR2 YSYEKL. The CDR3 sequence is 16 residues long. V was clipped by 4 bases and J by 2 bases; unmatched bases: 9. CDR3 sequence reads: CASSLIMGQENTEAFF. For the CDR3, the DNA is TGCGCCAGCAGCCTCATAATGGGACAGGAAAACACTGAAGCTTTCTTT.

This clone has only a few counts. The chain has TRBV19 and TRBJ2-7; 8 bases fit TRBD1. The CDR3 spans 14 residues. Germline CDR1 and CDR2: LNHDA and SQIVND (reference sequence). Losses at the gene ends were 5 bases for V and 4 bases for J; bases not matched to a gene: 7. The CDR3 bases are TGTGCCAGTAGTGTTGGACAGGGAGAGTACGAGCAGTACTTC. Its translation is CASSVGQGEYEQYF. Combining the CDR3 with reference TRBV19 and TRBJ2-7 gives the whole variable domain DGGITQSPKYLFRKEGQNVTLSCEQNLNHDAMYWYRQDPGQGLRLIYYSQIVNDFQKGDIAEGYSVSREKKESFPLTVTSAQKNPTAFYLCASSVGQGEYEQYFGPGTRLTVT.

The V and J genes are TRBV28 and TRBJ1-5, with D tentatively TRBD1 (5 bases). CDR3 size: 14 residues. Germline V gene sequence: CDR1 MDHEN, CDR2 SYDVKM. Trimming removed 4 bases from V and 2 bases from J, with 9 bases in between. The CDR3 protein is CASSSGQGNQPQHF. In nucleotides, the CDR3 is TGTGCCAGCAGTTCAGGGCAGGGCAATCAGCCCCAGCATTTT. Variable domain in full (rest from reference TRBV28 and TRBJ1-5): DVKVTQSSRYLVKRTGEKVFLECVQDMDHENMFWYRQDPGLGLRLIYFSYDVKMKEKGDIPEGYSVSREKKERFSLILESASTNQTSMYLCASSSGQGNQPQHFGDGTRLSIL.

The chain carries TRBV6-5 and TRBJ2-7; no clear D. Germline-derived CDR1 and CDR2 are MNHEY and SVGAGI. This CDR3 is 12 amino acids long. Trimming cost V 1 base and J 5 bases, with 6 bases left between them. The CDR3 DNA is TGTGCCAGCAGTTACTACGAAGACGAGCAGTACTTC. It is translated as CASSYYEDEQYF.

The chain has TRBV6-6 and TRBJ1-5; D is ambiguous. The V end lost 6 bases, the J end lost 1 base, and 10 bases lay between the germline ends. This CDR3 contains 14 residues. Per the germline V gene, CDR1 is MNHNY and CDR2 is SVGAGI (reference sequence). The CDR3 sequence: CASSPLGSNQPQHF. Here the CDR3 DNA reads TGTGCCAGCAGCCCCCTAGGGAGCAATCAGCCCCAGCATTTT.

The table lists this clone with a count of one. The chain couples TRBV6-5 to TRBJ2-1; 7 bases line up with TRBD1. From germline, CDR1 is MNHEY and CDR2 SVGAGI. The CDR3 has 14 amino acids. The V segment lost 4 bases and the J segment 9 bases; nucleotides outside the gene matches: 9. Written as DNA, the CDR3 is TGTGCCAGCAGTTCCGGGACAGTCGCCGGTGAGCAGTTCTTC. Amino acids: CASSSGTVAGEQFF.

CDR3 nucleotides: TGTGCCTGGAGCCCACCGGGGGGCACCGGGGAGCTGTTTTTT. Protein: CAWSPPGGTGELFF. The J gene is TRBJ2-2, the V gene TRBV30; 7 bases agree with TRBD2. In germline, CDR1 is GTSNPN, CDR2 SVGIG (reference sequence). The CDR3 spans 14 residues. J gave up 4 bases and V 3 bases, and 5 bases lay outside the gene matches.

The chain uses TRBV7-2 and TRBJ2-7; 9 bases agree with TRBD1. V gave up 6 bases and J gave up 0 bases; unmatched junction bases: 3. CDR1 and CDR2 from the germline V gene are SGHTA and FQGNSA. The CDR3 consists of 14 residues. Here the CDR3 DNA reads TGTGCCAGCAGGGCGACAGGGGGCTCCTACGAGCAGTACTTC. It is translated as CASRATGGSYEQYF.

This clone was seen only once. A read error may account for a junction end that differs from germline. V is TRBV7-7 and J is TRBJ2-3; D remains unclear. Per the germline V gene, CDR1 is SSHAT and CDR2 is FNYEAQ (reference sequence). This CDR3 has 14 residues. CDR3 protein: CASSLLPPPDTQYF. The CDR3, as DNA: TGTGCTAGCAGCCTATTGCCCCCCCCAGATACGCAGTATTTT.

The genes are TRBV7-6 and TRBJ2-3, with TRBD2 matching over 9 bases. The trim removed 3 bases at V and 5 bases at J, leaving 3 bases unmatched. The germline V gene encodes CDR1 SGHVS and CDR2 FNYEAQ. CDR3 size: 14 residues. CDR3 sequence (DNA): TGTGCCAGCAGCTTGGCGGGGGGGCAAGATACGCAGTATTTT. This encodes CASSLAGGQDTQYF.

This clone was recorded only once. The chain recombines TRBV13 with TRBJ2-2; TRBD1 agrees at 8 bases. The CDR3 is 16 residues long. The trim removed 2 bases at V and 5 bases at J, leaving 7 bases unmatched. Germline V lookup: CDR1 PRHDT, CDR2 FYEKMQ (reference sequence). The CDR3 is CASSLLGQGGTGELFF. CDR3 nucleotide sequence: TGTGCCAGCAGCTTATTAGGACAGGGCGGAACCGGGGAGCTGTTTTTT.